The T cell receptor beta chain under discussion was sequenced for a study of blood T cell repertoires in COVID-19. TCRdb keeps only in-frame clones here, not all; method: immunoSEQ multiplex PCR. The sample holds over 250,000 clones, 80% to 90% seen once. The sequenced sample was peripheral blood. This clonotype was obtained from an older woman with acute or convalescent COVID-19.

The CDR3 sequence is CASPLTANTEAFF. The CDR3 coding sequence is TGTGCCAGCCCTCTGACAGCGAACACTGAAGCTTTCTTT. The chain combines TRBV7-3 with TRBJ1-1; TRBD1 might be the D (5 bases). The germline V gene has CDR1 SGHTA and CDR2 FQGTGA. The CDR3 is 13 residues long. Trimming shortened V by 8 bases and J by 1 base, and 11 bases separated the two germline ends. The entire variable domain, with the rest obtained from reference TRBV7-3 and TRBJ1-1, is as follows: GAGVSQTPSNKVTEKGKYVELRCDPISGHTALYWYRQSLGQGPEFLIYFQGTGAADDSGLPNDRFFAVRPEGSVSTLKIQRTERGDSAVYLCASPLTANTEAFFGQGTRLTVV.